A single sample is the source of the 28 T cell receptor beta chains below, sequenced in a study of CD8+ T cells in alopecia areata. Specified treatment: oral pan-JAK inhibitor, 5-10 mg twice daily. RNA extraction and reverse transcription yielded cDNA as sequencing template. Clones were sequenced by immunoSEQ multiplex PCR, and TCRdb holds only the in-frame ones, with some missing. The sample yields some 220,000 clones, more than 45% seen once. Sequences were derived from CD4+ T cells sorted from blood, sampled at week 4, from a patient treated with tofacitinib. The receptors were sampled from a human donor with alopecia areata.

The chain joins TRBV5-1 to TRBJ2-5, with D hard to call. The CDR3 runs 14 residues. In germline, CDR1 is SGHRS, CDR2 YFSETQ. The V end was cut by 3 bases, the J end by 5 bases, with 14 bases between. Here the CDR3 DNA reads TGCGCCAGCAGCTCGGGCCCAGGAGAGGAGACCCAGTACTTC. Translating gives CASSSGPGEETQYF.

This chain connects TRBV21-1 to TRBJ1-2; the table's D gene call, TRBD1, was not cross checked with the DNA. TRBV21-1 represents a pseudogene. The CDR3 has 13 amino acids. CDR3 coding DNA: TGTGCCGGCTTGACCGGGACAGCCTATGGCTACACCTTC. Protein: CAGLTGTAYGYTF.

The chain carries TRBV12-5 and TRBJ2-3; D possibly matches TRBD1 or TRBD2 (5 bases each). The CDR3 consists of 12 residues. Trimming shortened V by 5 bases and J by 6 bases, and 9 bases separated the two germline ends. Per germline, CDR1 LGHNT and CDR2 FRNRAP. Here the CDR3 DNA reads TGTGCTAGTGGTCCCGGGGCGGATACGCAGTATTTT. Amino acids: CASGPGADTQYF.

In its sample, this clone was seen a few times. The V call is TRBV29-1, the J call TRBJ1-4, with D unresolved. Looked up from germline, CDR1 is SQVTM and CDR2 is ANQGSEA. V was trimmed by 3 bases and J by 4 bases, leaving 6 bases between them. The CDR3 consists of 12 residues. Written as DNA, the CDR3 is TGCAGCGTTGATAGCGGTAATGAAAAACTGTTTTTT. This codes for CSVDSGNEKLFF. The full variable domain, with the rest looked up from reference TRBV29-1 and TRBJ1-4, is SAVISQKPSRDICQRGTSLTIQCQVDSQVTMMFWYRQQPGQSLTLIATANQGSEATYESGFVIDKFPISRPNLTFSTLTVSNMSPEDSSIYLCSVDSGNEKLFFGSGTQLSVL.

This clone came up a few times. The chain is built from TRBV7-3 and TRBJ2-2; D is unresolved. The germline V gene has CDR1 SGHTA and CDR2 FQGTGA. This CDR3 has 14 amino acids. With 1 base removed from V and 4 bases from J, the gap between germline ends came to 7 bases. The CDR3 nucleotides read TGTGCCAGCAGCTTAAATGGGATCACCGGGGAGCTGTTTTTT. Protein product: CASSLNGITGELFF.

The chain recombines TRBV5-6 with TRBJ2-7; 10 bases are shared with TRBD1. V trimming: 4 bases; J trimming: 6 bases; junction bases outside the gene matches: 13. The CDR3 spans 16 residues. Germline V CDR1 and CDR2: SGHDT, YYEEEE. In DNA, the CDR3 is TGTGCCAGCAGCCTAAGACAGGGGGCCTTCCAGCGCGAGCAGTACTTC. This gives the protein CASSLRQGAFQREQYF.

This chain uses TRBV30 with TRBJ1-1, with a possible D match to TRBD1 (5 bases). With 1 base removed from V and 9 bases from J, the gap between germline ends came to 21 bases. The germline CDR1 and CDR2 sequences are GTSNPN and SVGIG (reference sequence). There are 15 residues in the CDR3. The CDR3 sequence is CAWSGSDSRGLKAFF. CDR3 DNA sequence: TGTGCCTGGAGTGGGAGCGACAGTAGGGGATTAAAAGCTTTCTTT.

The CDR3 DNA is TGTGCCTGGCTGAAGAACCCCCGCGGGGAGCTGTTTTTT. As protein: CAWLKNPRGELFF. The chain couples TRBV30 to TRBJ2-2; D ambiguous. Germline V gives CDR1 GTSNPN, CDR2 SVGIG (reference sequence). V was shortened by 5 bases and J by 7 bases, with 14 bases between the two germline ends. The CDR3 is 13 amino acids.

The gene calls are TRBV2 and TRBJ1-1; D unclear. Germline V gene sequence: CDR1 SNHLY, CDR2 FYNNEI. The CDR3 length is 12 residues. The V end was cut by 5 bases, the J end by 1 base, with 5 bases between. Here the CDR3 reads CASSQENTEAFF. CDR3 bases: TGTGCCAGCAGTCAGGAGAACACTGAAGCTTTCTTT. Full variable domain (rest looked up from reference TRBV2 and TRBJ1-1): EPEVTQTPSHQVTQMGQEVILRCVPISNHLYFYWYRQILGQKVEFLVSFYNNEISEKSEIFDDQFSVERPDGSNFTLKIRSTKLEDSAMYFCASSQENTEAFFGQGTRLTVV.

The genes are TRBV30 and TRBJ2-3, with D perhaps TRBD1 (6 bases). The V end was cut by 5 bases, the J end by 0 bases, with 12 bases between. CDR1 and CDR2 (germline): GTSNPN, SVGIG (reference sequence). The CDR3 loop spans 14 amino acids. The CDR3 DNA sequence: TGTGCCTGGGCAGGGGTTACTAGCACAGATACGCAGTATTTT. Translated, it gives CAWAGVTSTDTQYF.

CDR3 nucleotide sequence: TGCGCCAGCAGCTTGAGTCCGGTTAACACAGATACGCAGTATTTT. The encoded protein is CASSLSPVNTDTQYF. The chain links TRBV5-1 to TRBJ2-3; D not certain. The germline V gene encodes CDR1 SGHRS and CDR2 YFSETQ. CDR3 length: 15 amino acids. Trimming removed 1 base from V and 2 bases from J, with 11 bases in between.

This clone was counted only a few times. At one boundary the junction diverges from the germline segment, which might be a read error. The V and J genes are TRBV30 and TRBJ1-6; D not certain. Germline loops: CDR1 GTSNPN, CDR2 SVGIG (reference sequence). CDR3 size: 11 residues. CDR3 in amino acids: CACSENSPLHF. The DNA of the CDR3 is TGTGCCTGCAGTGAAAATTCACCCCTCCACTTT.

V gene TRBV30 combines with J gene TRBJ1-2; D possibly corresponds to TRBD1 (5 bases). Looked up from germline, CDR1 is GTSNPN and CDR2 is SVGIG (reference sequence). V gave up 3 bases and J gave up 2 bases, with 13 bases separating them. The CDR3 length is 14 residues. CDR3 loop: CAWRSRGFNYGYTF. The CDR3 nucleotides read TGTGCCTGGAGAAGTCGGGGGTTCAACTATGGCTACACCTTC.

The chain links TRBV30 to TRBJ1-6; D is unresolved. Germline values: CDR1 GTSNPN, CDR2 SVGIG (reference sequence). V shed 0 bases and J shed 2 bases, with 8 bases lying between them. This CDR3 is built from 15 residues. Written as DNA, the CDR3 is TGTGCCTGGAGTGTTATAACAGCCTATAATTCACCCCTCCACTTT. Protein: CAWSVITAYNSPLHF.

The CDR3 DNA reads as TGTGCCGGACAGGGTTTACCTAATTCACCCCTCCACTTT. It specifies CAGQGLPNSPLHF. The rearrangement uses TRBV2 and TRBJ1-6; TRBD1 matches 8 bases. CDR1 and CDR2 (germline): SNHLY, FYNNEI. The CDR3 is 13 residues long. The V segment lost 11 bases and the J segment 6 bases; nucleotides outside the gene matches: 6.

CDR3 in amino acids: CASSLPRTGPSVLTF. The CDR3 coding sequence is TGTGCCAGCAGCTTGCCTCGGACAGGGCCCTCCGTCCTGACTTTC. The rearrangement joins TRBV5-4 to TRBJ2-6, with TRBD1 matching over 8 bases. CDR1 and CDR2 from the germline V gene are SGHNT and YYREEE (reference sequence). The CDR3 spans 15 residues. Germline trimming cut 1 base from V and 12 bases from J; bases unmatched to any gene: 9.

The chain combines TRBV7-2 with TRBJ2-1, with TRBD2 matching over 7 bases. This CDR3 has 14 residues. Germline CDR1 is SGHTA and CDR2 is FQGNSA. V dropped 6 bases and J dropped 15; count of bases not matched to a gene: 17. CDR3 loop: CASSLPPASAGRFF. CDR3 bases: TGTGCCAGCAGTCTACCCCCTGCCTCAGCGGGGCGGTTCTTC.

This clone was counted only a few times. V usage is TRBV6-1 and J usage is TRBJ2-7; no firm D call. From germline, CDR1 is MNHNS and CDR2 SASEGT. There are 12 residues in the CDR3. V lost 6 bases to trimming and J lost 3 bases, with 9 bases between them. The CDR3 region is CASRPTGYEQYF. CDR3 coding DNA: TGTGCCAGCAGGCCCACGGGCTACGAGCAGTACTTC.

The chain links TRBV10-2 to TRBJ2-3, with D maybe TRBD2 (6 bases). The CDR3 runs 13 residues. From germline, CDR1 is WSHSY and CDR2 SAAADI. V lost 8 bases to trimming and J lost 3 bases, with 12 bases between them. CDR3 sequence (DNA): TGCGCCAGCTCTGCAGGGAGGACAGATACGCAGTATTTT. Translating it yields CASSAGRTDTQYF.

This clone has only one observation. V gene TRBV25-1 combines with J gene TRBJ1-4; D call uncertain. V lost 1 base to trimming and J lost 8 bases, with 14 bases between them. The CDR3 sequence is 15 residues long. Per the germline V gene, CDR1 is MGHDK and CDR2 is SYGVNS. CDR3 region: CASSESAGIGEKLFF. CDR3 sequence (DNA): TGTGCCAGCAGTGAATCGGCGGGGATAGGGGAAAAACTGTTTTTT.

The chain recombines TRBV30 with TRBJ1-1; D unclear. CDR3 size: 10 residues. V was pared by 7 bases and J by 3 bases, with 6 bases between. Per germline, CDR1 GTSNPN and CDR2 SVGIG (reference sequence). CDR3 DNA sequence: TGTGCCTCGTCGGACACTGAAGCTTTCTTT. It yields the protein CASSDTEAFF.

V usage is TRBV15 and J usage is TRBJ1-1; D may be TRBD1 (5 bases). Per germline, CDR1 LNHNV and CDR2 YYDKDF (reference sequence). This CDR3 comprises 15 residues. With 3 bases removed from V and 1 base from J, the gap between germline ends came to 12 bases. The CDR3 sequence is CATSSSMGPNTEAFF. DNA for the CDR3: TGTGCCACCAGCAGTTCCATGGGACCGAACACTGAAGCTTTCTTT.

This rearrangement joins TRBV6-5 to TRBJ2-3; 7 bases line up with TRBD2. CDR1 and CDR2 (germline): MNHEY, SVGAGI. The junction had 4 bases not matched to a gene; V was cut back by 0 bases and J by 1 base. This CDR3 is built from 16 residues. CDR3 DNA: TGTGCCAGCAGTTACTCCCTGAGCGGGGGCACAGATACGCAGTATTTT. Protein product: CASSYSLSGGTDTQYF.

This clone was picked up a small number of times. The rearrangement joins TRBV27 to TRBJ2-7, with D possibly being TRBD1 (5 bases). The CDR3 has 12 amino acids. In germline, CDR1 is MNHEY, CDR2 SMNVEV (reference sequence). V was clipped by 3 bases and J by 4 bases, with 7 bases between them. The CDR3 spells CASSFKGYEQYF. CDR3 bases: TGTGCCAGCAGTTTTAAGGGGTACGAGCAGTACTTC.

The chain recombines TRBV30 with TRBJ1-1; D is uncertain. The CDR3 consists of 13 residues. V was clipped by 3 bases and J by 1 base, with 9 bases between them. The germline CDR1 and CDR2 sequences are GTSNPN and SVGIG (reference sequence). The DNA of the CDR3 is TGTGCCTGGAGGGCAGGACGGAACACTGAAGCTTTCTTT. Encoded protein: CAWRAGRNTEAFF.

CDR3: CASSEYTGGGYTF. In DNA, the CDR3 is TGTGCCAGCAGCGAATATACAGGGGGTGGCTACACCTTC. This chain uses TRBV7-3 with TRBJ1-2; 8 bases match TRBD1. The CDR3 runs to 13 residues. Germline V gene lookup returns CDR1 SGHTA and CDR2 FQGTGA. Trimming cost V 5 bases and J 7 bases; bases outside gene matches: 6.

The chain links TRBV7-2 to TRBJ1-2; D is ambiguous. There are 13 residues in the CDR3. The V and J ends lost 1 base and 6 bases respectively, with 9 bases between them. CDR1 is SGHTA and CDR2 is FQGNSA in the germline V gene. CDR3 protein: CASSLEWKDGYTF. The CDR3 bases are TGTGCCAGCAGCTTAGAATGGAAAGATGGCTACACCTTC.

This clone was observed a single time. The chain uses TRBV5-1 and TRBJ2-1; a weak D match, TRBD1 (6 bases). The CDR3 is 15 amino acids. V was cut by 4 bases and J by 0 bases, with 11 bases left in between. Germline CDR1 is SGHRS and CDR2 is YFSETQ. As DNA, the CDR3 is TGCGCCAGCAGCCCCCGGGACATCTCCTACAATGAGCAGTTCTTC. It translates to CASSPRDISYNEQFF.